The entry below gives a single T cell receptor beta chain sequence along with its context. What it binds is unknown. This sample was taken from a study of CD8+ T cells in alopecia areata. Looking at the study overall: Among treated patients, oral tofacitinib was administered at 5 to 10 mg twice daily. Whole-study findings and limits: The study found tofacitinib significantly decreased scalp clonality and expanded CD8+ clones among the top 100.

The germline V gene encodes CDR1 SQVTM and CDR2 ANQGSEA. After removal of 7 bases from V and 2 bases from J, the junction contained 12 bases not matched to a gene. The CDR3 sequence is 17 residues long. The treatment here: oral pan-JAK inhibitor, 5-10 mg twice daily. Peripheral blood and lesional scalp punch biopsies came from alopecia areata patients. The authors extracted RNA and reverse transcribed it into cDNA as the sequencing template. Sequencing was performed with immunoSEQ multiplex PCR; in TCRdb, only in-frame clones are kept and a portion is missing. Of about 160,000 clones listed, 50% to 70% were seen once; the top ten hold approximately 0.91%.

V usage is TRBV29-1 and J usage is TRBJ2-3; TRBD2 aligns across 13 bases. The TCR comes from a human donor with alopecia areata. The material sequenced was CD4+ T cells sorted from blood, taken at week 4, from a patient treated with tofacitinib. The CDR3 sequence: CSGILAGGHVFTDTQYF. The CDR3 bases are TGCAGCGGCATACTAGCGGGGGGGCATGTATTCACAGATACGCAGTATTTT.